The rows below give T cell receptor beta chains drawn from one sample of a study of cytotoxic CD8 clonotypes in ibrutinib-treated CLL. The table came from immunoSEQ multiplex PCR; TCRdb's copy has only in-frame clones and leaves some out. This sample has 57,000 or so clones; 50% to 60% occur once, and the top ten carry roughly a quarter. The sample in question was PBMCs, obtained at disease progression, from a patient treated with ibrutinib. These receptors were collected from a human donor with chronic lymphocytic leukemia. Both conserved end residues are part of each CDR3. A D gene is named only where the DNA matches it firmly. Some rows have no size entry. The others give once, few or many, or a class for an expanded clone.

DNA,CDR3,size,length,J,V,D
TGTGCCAGCAGTCTCAGGGGGCTTAACGATGGCTACACCTTC,CASSLRGLNDGYTF,once,14,TRBJ1-2,TRBV6-6,TRBD1
TGTGCCTGGAGTGTAGGGGTGCGAAATCAGCCCCAGCATTTT,CAWSVGVRNQPQHF,-,14,TRBJ1-5,TRBV30,-
TGTGCCAGCTCACCTAGTAGCGGGAGTCGCTATGAGCAGTTCTTC,CASSPSSGSRYEQFF,-,15,TRBJ2-1,TRBV18,TRBD2
TGCGCCAGCAGCTTGGGCGTCACCCCGCTAAACTATGGCTACACCTTC,CASSLGVTPLNYGYTF,-,16,TRBJ1-2,TRBV5-1,-
TGCGCCAGCAGCCAAGATTTACACCGGCCTGAAGCTTTCTTT,CASSQDLHRPEAFF,-,14,TRBJ1-1,TRBV4-1,-
TGCAGCGTTGGTGGGACAGGGAATGCCTATGGCTACACCTTC,CSVGGTGNAYGYTF,many,14,TRBJ1-2,TRBV29-1,TRBD1
TGTGCCAGCTGGCCAGGGGGGAACGAGCAGTACTTC,CASWPGGNEQYF,few,12,TRBJ2-7,TRBV2,-
TGTGCCAGCAGTGAACGGAGCAGCAGGGGGAATTCACCCCTCCACTTT,CASSERSSRGNSPLHF,-,16,TRBJ1-6,TRBV2,TRBD1
TGTGCCAGTACAGCGGGTGGGGCCCGAACCGGGGAGCTGTTTTTT,CASTAGGARTGELFF,-,15,TRBJ2-2,TRBV2,-
TGTGCCAGCAGCTTAGGTGTTAGCGGCACAGATACGCAGTATTTT,CASSLGVSGTDTQYF,few,15,TRBJ2-3,TRBV11-2,-
TGTGCCAGCAGTTCCACCTACGAGCAGTACTTC,CASSSTYEQYF,-,11,TRBJ2-7,TRBV2,-
TGTGCCAGCAGCGCGATTAATTCACCCCTCCACTTT,CASSAINSPLHF,-,12,TRBJ1-6,TRBV7-9,-
TGTGCCAGCAGCCTACAGAAACTCTATGGCTACACCTTC,CASSLQKLYGYTF,once,13,TRBJ1-2,TRBV5-6,-
TGTGCCAGTAGTATATCGGGGAGGGGCCCCTACGAGCAGTACTTC,CASSISGRGPYEQYF,few,15,TRBJ2-7,TRBV19,TRBD2
TGCGCCAGCACCCAGGGGATAGGCGACGAGCAGTACTTC,CASTQGIGDEQYF,few,13,TRBJ2-7,TRBV5-1,-
TGTGCCAGCAGCCTACTGACTAGCGGGGGGCCGACGAACAATGAGCAGTTCTTC,CASSLLTSGGPTNNEQFF,-,18,TRBJ2-1,TRBV4-2,TRBD2
TGTGCCAGCAGCTCCCCCGGACAGCGGGATGGCTACACCTTC,CASSSPGQRDGYTF,-,14,TRBJ1-2,TRBV11-2,-
TGTGCCAGCAGCCTTGGACAGGGGGCAAGTAGCAATCAGCCCCAGCATTTT,CASSLGQGASSNQPQHF,-,17,TRBJ1-5,TRBV5-8,TRBD1
TGTGCCAGCAGCTCCTGGACAGAAGTGAACACTGAAGCTTTCTTT,CASSSWTEVNTEAFF,once,15,TRBJ1-1,TRBV5-8,-
TGTGCCAGCAGCCCCGAACCCCCCGGACTAGCGGGGATCCAGCAGTTCTTC,CASSPEPPGLAGIQQFF,-,17,TRBJ2-1,TRBV7-8,TRBD2
TGTGCCAGCAGCTTAGGGACTAGCGGGAAAGGCGAGCAGTACTTC,CASSLGTSGKGEQYF,-,15,TRBJ2-7,TRBV11-3,TRBD2
TGTGCCAGCAGCGTAGCCTCAGGGTCGTACTATGGCTACACCTTC,CASSVASGSYYGYTF,-,15,TRBJ1-2,TRBV9,-
TGTGCCAGCAGCTTAGGGCTACGTACAGGGAACTATGGCTACACCTTC,CASSLGLRTGNYGYTF,few,16,TRBJ1-2,TRBV7-9,-
TGCAGCGTTGAAGGGGGAGCTAGATCTGAGCAGTTCTTC,CSVEGGARSEQFF,-,13,TRBJ2-1,TRBV29-1,-
TGCGCCAGCAGCTTGGGGGGACTAGCGGGAGGGCAGCATGAGCAGTTCTTC,CASSLGGLAGGQHEQFF,-,17,TRBJ2-1,TRBV5-1,TRBD2
TGTGCCAGCAGTTCCAGCGGATCCTACAATGAGCAGTTCTTC,CASSSSGSYNEQFF,-,14,TRBJ2-1,TRBV28,-
TGTGCCAGTAGTGCCTCAGGGGGCGTCTTTGGCTACACCTTC,CASSASGGVFGYTF,-,14,TRBJ1-2,TRBV19,TRBD1
TGCAGCGCCCGAGGGCAAAACTATGGCTACACCTTC,CSARGQNYGYTF,-,12,TRBJ1-2,TRBV29-1,-
TGTGCCAGCAGCTTGTATAGGTCTAGTGGAGGCGATCGAGGGCAGTTCTTC,CASSLYRSSGGDRGQFF,-,17,TRBJ2-1,TRBV5-8,-